This TCR beta chain was identified during a study of identical twins. This clonotype was counted a few times. A single record per CDR3 protein comes from TCRdb applying MiXCR to the 5' RACE reads. The table includes approximately 210,000 distinct CDR3 sequences, roughly a tenth detected once. With no exceptions, donors were healthy Caucasians. The CDR3 has 15 amino acids. V dropped 2 bases and J dropped 5; count of bases not matched to a gene: 7. Germline values: CDR1 SGHRS, CDR2 YFSETQ. What was sequenced was memory (CD45RO+) T cells sorted from blood. This receptor was obtained from a young woman in good health. The chain has TRBV5-1 and TRBJ2-7; TRBD2 matches at 10 bases. CDR3 coding DNA: TGCGCCAGCAGCTTCCGGCTAGCGGGAGATGACGAGCAGTACTTC. Translation: CASSFRLAGDDEQYF.